The rows below give T cell receptor beta chains drawn from one sample of a study of cytomegalovirus exposure and HLA in healthy donors. Clones were sequenced by immunoSEQ multiplex PCR, and TCRdb holds only the in-frame ones, with some missing. The data hold roughly 130,000 clones, with 81% observed a single time. The sample was PBMCs. These TCRs come from a young man in good health and CMV-seronegative. Each CDR3 is given with its conserved first and last residue. Fields, in order: V gene, J gene, D gene, clone size, CDR3 DNA, CDR3 protein. D genes are given only for firm matches. The size of a clone is reported for some rows only, either as once, few or many, or as a class for expanded clones.

v_gene: TRBV6-5; j_gene: TRBJ2-5; d_gene: -; abundance: -; CDR3nt: TGTGCCAGCAGTATAGCGGTCTATCAAGAGACCCAGTACTTC; CDR3aa: CASSIAVYQETQYF
v_gene: TRBV30; j_gene: TRBJ1-4; d_gene: -; abundance: -; CDR3nt: TGTGTCTTCACGCAGGGCTCAAATGAAAAACTGTTTTTT; CDR3aa: CVFTQGSNEKLFF
v_gene: TRBV6-1; j_gene: TRBJ1-1; d_gene: -; abundance: -; CDR3nt: TGTGCCAGCAGTGAAGGACTACACCGGATGAACACTGAAGCTTTCTTT; CDR3aa: CASSEGLHRMNTEAFF
v_gene: TRBV7-2; j_gene: TRBJ2-5; d_gene: -; abundance: -; CDR3nt: TGTGCCAGCAGCTCAGGGGTTGGAGAGACCCAGTACTTC; CDR3aa: CASSSGVGETQYF
v_gene: TRBV18; j_gene: TRBJ2-3; d_gene: -; abundance: -; CDR3nt: TGTGCCAGCTCAAAGACAGACTCCACAGATACGCAGTATTTT; CDR3aa: CASSKTDSTDTQYF
v_gene: TRBV28; j_gene: TRBJ1-5; d_gene: -; abundance: -; CDR3nt: TGTGCCAGCACCCCGGGGGGGGCTAATCAGCCCCAGCATTTT; CDR3aa: CASTPGGANQPQHF
v_gene: TRBV9; j_gene: TRBJ1-5; d_gene: -; abundance: once; CDR3nt: TGTGCCAGCAGCGCCACAGGGAGCAATCAGCCCCAGCATTTT; CDR3aa: CASSATGSNQPQHF
v_gene: TRBV12-5; j_gene: TRBJ1-5; d_gene: TRBD1; abundance: few; CDR3nt: TGTGCTAGTGGATCGGACAGGGAGCTCAATCAGCCCCAGCATTTT; CDR3aa: CASGSDRELNQPQHF
v_gene: TRBV28; j_gene: TRBJ2-5; d_gene: -; abundance: -; CDR3nt: TGTGCCAGCAGCTCCCCCTATGAGCGCCATCAGTACTTC; CDR3aa: CASSSPYERHQYF
v_gene: TRBV29-1; j_gene: TRBJ1-5; d_gene: TRBD1; abundance: -; CDR3nt: TGCAGCGTTGAAGATCTTCAACGTACAAATCCCGGGACAGGGGAGGATCAGCCCCAGCATTTT; CDR3aa: CSVEDLQRTNPGTGEDQPQHF
v_gene: TRBV7-2; j_gene: TRBJ2-5; d_gene: TRBD1; abundance: -; CDR3nt: TGTGCCAGCAGCTCCGACAGGGGGTATGGGAAGACCCAGTACTTC; CDR3aa: CASSSDRGYGKTQYF
v_gene: TRBV10-1; j_gene: TRBJ1-1; d_gene: -; abundance: -; CDR3nt: TGCGCCAGCAGTGTGGCGGGGCGGGACACTGAAGCTTTCTTT; CDR3aa: CASSVAGRDTEAFF
v_gene: TRBV10-3; j_gene: TRBJ2-1; d_gene: TRBD2; abundance: -; CDR3nt: TGTGCCATCAGTGGGGGAGGGCTAGCGGGGGGTGCCTATGAGCAGTTCTTC; CDR3aa: CAISGGGLAGGAYEQFF
v_gene: TRBV6-5; j_gene: TRBJ1-1; d_gene: -; abundance: -; CDR3nt: TGTGCCAGCAGTTACCAGGCCGGGGTTTCGAACACTGAAGCTTTCTTT; CDR3aa: CASSYQAGVSNTEAFF
v_gene: TRBV19; j_gene: TRBJ1-4; d_gene: -; abundance: -; CDR3nt: TGTGCCAGTAGTCCTGGGGTCGCATCGGGAGTGTTTTTT; CDR3aa: CASSPGVASGVFF
v_gene: TRBV2; j_gene: TRBJ1-1; d_gene: -; abundance: few; CDR3nt: TGTGCCAGCAGTGAATCAACTGAAGCTTTCTTT; CDR3aa: CASSESTEAFF
v_gene: TRBV5-1; j_gene: TRBJ1-1; d_gene: -; abundance: -; CDR3nt: TGCGCCAGCAGCTTCCCCCGAAGGGGGACCGAAGCTTTCTTT; CDR3aa: CASSFPRRGTEAFF
v_gene: TRBV30; j_gene: TRBJ1-6; d_gene: TRBD1; abundance: -; CDR3nt: TGTGCCTGGCTAAATCGGGACAGGGTTTCACCCCTCCACTTT; CDR3aa: CAWLNRDRVSPLHF
v_gene: TRBV30; j_gene: TRBJ1-5; d_gene: -; abundance: -; CDR3nt: TGTGCCTGGAGTCTACAGGGCCCTGGGGCCCTTTTGGCCCAGCATTTT; CDR3aa: CAWSLQGPGALLAQHF
v_gene: TRBV27; j_gene: TRBJ1-4; d_gene: -; abundance: -; CDR3nt: TGTGCCAGCAGTTTAGGCTACTCAGGCGAAAAACTGTTTTTT; CDR3aa: CASSLGYSGEKLFF
v_gene: TRBV6-1; j_gene: TRBJ1-4; d_gene: -; abundance: -; CDR3nt: TGTGCCAGCAGTGACTGGGGATTGGCGGGTGAAAAACTGTTTTTT; CDR3aa: CASSDWGLAGEKLFF
v_gene: TRBV19; j_gene: TRBJ1-1; d_gene: TRBD1; abundance: few; CDR3nt: TGTGCCAGTAGTATACCACCCTACCGGGTCCTACAGGGGACCTACGCTGAAGCTTTCTTT; CDR3aa: CASSIPPYRVLQGTYAEAFF
v_gene: TRBV7-9; j_gene: TRBJ2-7; d_gene: TRBD1; abundance: -; CDR3nt: TGTGCCAGCAGCTCCGCGCGGACAGGAGCTACCTACGAGCAGTACTTC; CDR3aa: CASSSARTGATYEQYF
v_gene: TRBV27; j_gene: TRBJ2-1; d_gene: TRBD1; abundance: -; CDR3nt: TGTGCCAGCAGTAAACCCAAACAGGGGGCGATTCACAATGAGCAGTTCTTC; CDR3aa: CASSKPKQGAIHNEQFF
v_gene: TRBV6-1; j_gene: TRBJ2-7; d_gene: -; abundance: -; CDR3nt: TGTGCCAGCAGCCACAGGCAGGCCTACGAGCAGTACTTC; CDR3aa: CASSHRQAYEQYF
v_gene: TRBV15; j_gene: TRBJ2-5; d_gene: TRBD1; abundance: -; CDR3nt: TGTGCCACCGGGTTGTCACAGGGGGTTGACGAGACCCAGTACTTC; CDR3aa: CATGLSQGVDETQYF
v_gene: TRBV5-6; j_gene: TRBJ1-2; d_gene: -; abundance: -; CDR3nt: TGTGCCAGCAGCACAGCAAACTATGGCTACACCTTC; CDR3aa: CASSTANYGYTF
v_gene: TRBV5-1; j_gene: TRBJ2-3; d_gene: -; abundance: -; CDR3nt: TGCGCCAGCAGCTTGGGGCAGGCCCGCACAGATACGCAGTATTTT; CDR3aa: CASSLGQARTDTQYF
v_gene: TRBV7-9; j_gene: TRBJ1-6; d_gene: TRBD1; abundance: -; CDR3nt: TGTGCCAGCAGAACCTGGACGCTGGGACAGGGCAAAGATTCACCCCTCCACTTT; CDR3aa: CASRTWTLGQGKDSPLHF
v_gene: TRBV7-9; j_gene: TRBJ1-6; d_gene: TRBD1; abundance: -; CDR3nt: TGTGCCAGCAGCCAAGGACAGGGGAATTCACCCCTCCACTTT; CDR3aa: CASSQGQGNSPLHF
v_gene: TRBV5-1; j_gene: TRBJ1-6; d_gene: TRBD1; abundance: -; CDR3nt: TGCGCCAGCGGACGGGACAGGAATGTTTCACCCCTCCACTTT; CDR3aa: CASGRDRNVSPLHF
v_gene: TRBV18; j_gene: TRBJ2-5; d_gene: TRBD1; abundance: -; CDR3nt: TGTGCCAGCTCACCTTACCCTGGGACAGGGCCGTACCAAGAGACCCAGTACTTC; CDR3aa: CASSPYPGTGPYQETQYF
v_gene: TRBV5-1; j_gene: TRBJ2-7; d_gene: TRBD1; abundance: -; CDR3nt: TGCGCCAGCAGCTCCGGGACAGTATACGAGCAGTACTTC; CDR3aa: CASSSGTVYEQYF
v_gene: TRBV7-9; j_gene: TRBJ1-4; d_gene: -; abundance: -; CDR3nt: TGTGCCAGCAGCTTCGGGGGATATAATGAAAAACTGTTTTTT; CDR3aa: CASSFGGYNEKLFF
v_gene: TRBV25-1; j_gene: TRBJ1-5; d_gene: -; abundance: -; CDR3nt: TGTGCCAGCAGTGGAGACAGATTCAATCAGCCCCAGCATTTT; CDR3aa: CASSGDRFNQPQHF
v_gene: TRBV5-1; j_gene: TRBJ1-1; d_gene: TRBD1; abundance: -; CDR3nt: TGCGCCAGCAGCCCCACCGGGACAGGCTCGAACACTGAAGCTTTCTTT; CDR3aa: CASSPTGTGSNTEAFF
v_gene: TRBV28; j_gene: TRBJ1-5; d_gene: -; abundance: -; CDR3nt: TGTGCCAGCAGTTTGGCGGGGGGTAGCAATCAGCCCCAGCATTTT; CDR3aa: CASSLAGGSNQPQHF
v_gene: TRBV7-9; j_gene: TRBJ2-3; d_gene: -; abundance: once; CDR3nt: TGTGCCAGCAGCTTGGGGCGCAGCCTTAGCACAGATACGCAGTATTTT; CDR3aa: CASSLGRSLSTDTQYF
v_gene: TRBV9; j_gene: TRBJ1-1; d_gene: -; abundance: -; CDR3nt: TGTGCCAGCAGCGTAGGAGGGAACCTGAACACTGAAGCTTTCTTT; CDR3aa: CASSVGGNLNTEAFF
v_gene: TRBV9; j_gene: TRBJ2-5; d_gene: TRBD2; abundance: -; CDR3nt: TGTGCCAGCAGCACAGGGACTAGCGGGGGGTCTGAGACCCAGTACTTC; CDR3aa: CASSTGTSGGSETQYF
v_gene: TRBV4-3; j_gene: TRBJ1-2; d_gene: -; abundance: few; CDR3nt: TGCGCCAGCAGCCAAGAAGACAAGAACTATGGCTACACCTTC; CDR3aa: CASSQEDKNYGYTF